These 28 T cell receptor beta chains originate from one sample sequenced in a study of regulatory T cells in long-lasting Graves disease. According to the study, TCR beta libraries were built with iRepertoire HTBI primers and CDR3-region Arm-PCR. Each CDR3 protein gets one entry after TCRdb re-called the multiplex PCR reads with MiXCR. The sample carries about 610,000 distinct CDR3 sequences, 15% to 20% recorded once. As for time point: newly diagnosed GD, antithyroid drugs for less than 3 months. PBMC-derived RNA was used for the TCR library. The same data also went into a second study, on T cells in Graves' hyperthyroidism and ophthalmopathy.

Material: peripheral blood mononuclear cells (PBMCs), obtained at new diagnosis, from a patient treated with antithyroid drugs. The receptor set was obtained from a man younger than 35 with Graves disease.

The CDR3 DNA reads as TGTGCCAGCAGCTTCGGGGGTGCAGGGGGCATATTCCATCAGCCCCAGCATTTT. As protein: CASSFGGAGGIFHQPQHF. V is TRBV5-4 and J is TRBJ1-5, with 8 bases that match TRBD1. From germline, CDR1 is SGHNT and CDR2 YYREEE (reference sequence). The CDR3 spans 18 residues. The trim removed 2 bases at V and 5 bases at J, leaving 15 bases unmatched.

This clonotype occurred many times. The chain carries TRBV12-3 or TRBV12-4 and TRBJ2-7; D might be TRBD1 or TRBD2, each matching 5 bases. The germline V and J ends were trimmed by 7 bases and 5 bases, with 15 bases remaining between them. The CDR3 covers 13 residues. For the CDR3, the DNA is TGTGCCAGCACCATGGGGGTGAGAAACGAGCAGTACTTC. It translates to CASTMGVRNEQYF.

The sample holds a few counts of this clonotype. V is TRBV10-1 and J is TRBJ2-3, with D perhaps matching TRBD1 or TRBD2 (5 bases each). The V end lost 5 bases, the J end lost 0 bases, and 12 bases lay between the germline ends. The CDR3 length is 15 residues. The germline gives CDR1 WNHNN, CDR2 SYGVQD (reference sequence). The CDR3 nucleotides are TGCGCCAGCAGTCCCGGGACGACCAGCACAGATACGCAGTATTTT. It yields the protein CASSPGTTSTDTQYF.

This clonotype showed up many times. V and J are TRBV11-2 and TRBJ2-7, with D perhaps given as TRBD1 or TRBD2 (6 bases each). The CDR3 has 14 amino acids. CDR1 and CDR2 from the germline V gene are SGHAT and FQNNGV. The V end lost 6 bases, the J end lost 3 bases, and 15 bases lay between the germline ends. The CDR3 DNA sequence: TGTGCCAGCAGTCCGACACAGGGAGGCTACGAGCAGTACTTC. It specifies CASSPTQGGYEQYF.

On this clonotype: A much larger clone sits a single nucleotide away, making a read error possible. The CDR3 DNA sequence: TGCAGTGCTGGAAGGACGAGGCGGGCGGATGAGCAGTACTTC. Its translation is CSAGRTRRADEQYF. The chain joins TRBV20-1 to TRBJ2-3; D possibly corresponds to TRBD2 (5 bases). The end of the DNA is better explained by TRBJ2-7, so the J call may be wrong. The CDR3 spans 14 residues. Germline CDR1 and CDR2: DFQATT and SNEGSKA (reference sequence).

The chain couples TRBV11-3 to TRBJ2-7; D might be TRBD1 (6 bases). The ends were cut back, 2 bases at V and 4 bases at J, with 18 bases in the middle. Germline V gives CDR1 SGHNT, CDR2 YENEEA. The CDR3 covers 16 residues. The CDR3 here is CASSLRGQTHRYEQYF. The DNA for the CDR3 is TGTGCCAGCAGCTTAAGAGGACAGACACACCGTTACGAGCAGTACTTC.

The V and J genes are TRBV2 and TRBJ1-5, with D unresolved. Deletions cut 2 bases from V and 6 bases from J, with 14 bases between. Germline CDR1 and CDR2: SNHLY and FYNNEI. The CDR3 has 15 residues. The CDR3 is CASSERFPGVQPQHF. Here the CDR3 DNA reads TGTGCCAGCAGTGAAAGGTTTCCAGGCGTTCAGCCCCAGCATTTT.

This clonotype was observed a few times. V usage is TRBV7-9 and J usage is TRBJ1-5; 8 bases are a match to TRBD1. This CDR3 is 15 amino acids long. Losses at the gene ends were 3 bases for V and 3 bases for J; bases not matched to a gene: 4. The V gene's germline CDR1 is SEHNR and CDR2 FQNEAQ (reference sequence). The CDR3 sequence is CASSFGTGHNQPQHF. DNA for the CDR3: TGTGCCAGCAGCTTTGGGACAGGACACAATCAGCCCCAGCATTTT.

The table lists this clonotype with a few counts. The V gene is TRBV10-2, the J gene TRBJ2-3, with TRBD2 as a possible D gene (6 bases). Germline values: CDR1 WSHSY, CDR2 SAAADI. The CDR3 loop spans 14 amino acids. Between the trimmed V and J ends, which lost 2 bases and 2 bases, there was a span of 8 bases. Written as DNA, the CDR3 is TGCGCCAGCAGTGAGGGACTAAACACAGATACGCAGTATTTT. The encoded protein is CASSEGLNTDTQYF.

This clonotype was counted many times. The chain has TRBV28 and TRBJ1-2; 7 bases are a match to TRBD1. This CDR3 spans 15 amino acids. J gave up 7 bases and V 3 bases, and 11 bases lay outside the gene matches. The germline gives CDR1 MDHEN, CDR2 SYDVKM. CDR3 protein: CASSLRGRSFSGYTF. The CDR3 nucleotides are TGTGCCAGCAGTTTGAGGGGGCGGTCTTTCTCTGGCTACACCTTC.

This clonotype was seen ten or more times. V and J are TRBV5-1 and TRBJ2-1; D gene unclear. Germline values: CDR1 SGHRS, CDR2 YFSETQ. The CDR3 length is 13 residues. V lost 4 bases, J lost 0 bases, and 5 bases lay in between. CDR3 residues: CASSGVSYNEQFF. CDR3 nucleotide sequence: TGCGCCAGCAGCGGAGTCTCCTACAATGAGCAGTTCTTC. Based on the CDR3 plus reference TRBV5-1 and TRBJ2-1, the full variable domain is KAGVTQTPRYLIKTRGQQVTLSCSPISGHRSVSWYQQTPGQGLQFLFEYFSETQRNKGNFPGRFSGRQFSNSRSEMNVSTLELGDSALYLCASSGVSYNEQFFGPGTRLTVL.

The chain has TRBV6-1 and TRBJ2-7; unclear D gene. Germline V gene data show CDR1 as MNHNS and CDR2 as SASEGT. V was clipped by 6 bases and J by 5 bases, with 11 bases between them. This CDR3 has 12 residues. The CDR3 here is CASRRRSDEQYF. The CDR3 nucleotides are TGTGCCAGCAGGAGAAGGTCCGACGAGCAGTACTTC.

V usage is TRBV7-2 and J usage is TRBJ2-1; tentatively, D is TRBD2 (7 bases). CDR1 and CDR2 from the germline V gene are SGHTA and FQGNSA. V lost 2 bases to trimming and J lost 5 bases, with 22 bases between them. This CDR3 has 18 residues. CDR3 loop: CASSLRGASGNLDNEQFF. The CDR3 DNA follows: TGTGCCAGCAGCTTACGGGGGGCTAGCGGCAATCTCGACAATGAGCAGTTCTTC.

This clonotype was picked up many times. The chain has TRBV10-3 and TRBJ2-4; TRBD1 matches at 9 bases. Germline CDR1 ENHRY, CDR2 SYGVKD. J was trimmed by 9 bases and V by 2 bases; bases with no gene match: 11. The CDR3 consists of 16 residues. For the CDR3, the DNA is TGTGCCATCAGTGAGGGGAGTGTGGGACAGGGAGGCATTCAGTACTTC. Amino acid sequence: CAISEGSVGQGGIQYF.

The J gene is TRBJ2-5, the V gene TRBV14; TRBD2 matches 12 bases. This CDR3 region has 16 residues. The ends lost 3 bases at V and 4 bases at J; junction bases unmatched: 6. In germline, CDR1 is SGHDN, CDR2 FVKESK. The chain's CDR3 is CASSHRLAGVGETQYF. The CDR3 region has the DNA TGTGCCAGCAGCCATCGACTAGCGGGAGTGGGAGAGACCCAGTACTTC.

This clonotype was recorded a few times. Mismatch with germline at one junction end may stem from a read error. V and J are TRBV12-3 or TRBV12-4 and TRBJ1-1; D gene ambiguous. This CDR3 contains 13 residues. The CDR3 reads CASSLASHTKAFF. The CDR3, as DNA: TGTGCCAGCAGTTTAGCCTCGCACACTAAAGCTTTCTTT.

The chain employs TRBV7-9 and TRBJ2-7; D is unclear. Germline V gene data show CDR1 as SEHNR and CDR2 as FQNEAQ (reference sequence). This CDR3 comprises 13 residues. V lost 4 bases, J lost 5 bases, and 12 bases lay in between. CDR3: CASSSKAPHEQYF. The CDR3, as DNA: TGTGCCAGCAGCTCGAAAGCCCCCCACGAGCAGTACTTC.

V usage is TRBV29-1 and J usage is TRBJ1-1, with 8 nucleotides matching TRBD1. The CDR3 runs 16 residues. The ends lost 5 bases at V and 1 base at J; junction bases unmatched: 12. Germline values: CDR1 SQVTM, CDR2 ANQGSEA. The CDR3, as DNA: TGCAGCGTTCTCCTTGGACAGGGCCGTACGAACACTGAAGCTTTCTTT. This translates into CSVLLGQGRTNTEAFF.

This chain links TRBV27 with TRBJ1-5; no definite D call. Trimming left V 5 bases short and J 6 bases short, with 17 bases between. Germline lookup yields CDR1 MNHEY and CDR2 SMNVEV (reference sequence). This CDR3 region has 15 residues. CDR3 sequence (DNA): TGTGCCAGCAGTGCTTACTCCGGATGGGGTCAGCCCCAGCATTTT. Its protein product is CASSAYSGWGQPQHF.

Ten or more counts support this clonotype. This chain joins TRBV6-5 and TRBJ1-1; D remains ambiguous. Germline CDR1 and CDR2: MNHEY and SVGAGI. V was clipped by 0 bases and J by 1 base, with 6 bases between them. The CDR3 spans 14 residues. CDR3: CASSYSGRNTEAFF. CDR3 DNA: TGTGCCAGCAGTTACTCCGGGCGGAACACTGAAGCTTTCTTT.

This clonotype was observed at least ten times. The chain is built from TRBV10-2 and TRBJ2-1; the D gene is possibly TRBD2 (5 bases). This CDR3 contains 14 residues. The V gene lost 2 bases and the J gene lost 5 bases, with 10 bases spanning the gap. Germline CDR1 WSHSY, CDR2 SAAADI. CDR3 sequence reads: CASSEREQNNEQFF. The CDR3 DNA reads as TGCGCCAGCAGTGAGCGGGAACAAAACAATGAGCAGTTCTTC.

The CDR3 reads CASSIPYNEQFF. In DNA form, the CDR3 reads TGTGCCAGTAGTATCCCCTACAATGAGCAGTTCTTC. The chain is built from TRBV19 and TRBJ2-1, with no clear D. The CDR3 spans 12 residues. Deletions cut 3 bases from V and 2 bases from J, with 2 bases between. The germline CDR1 and CDR2 sequences are LNHDA and SQIVND (reference sequence). Variable domain in full (rest from reference TRBV19 and TRBJ2-1): DGGITQSPKYLFRKEGQNVTLSCEQNLNHDAMYWYRQDPGQGLRLIYYSQIVNDFQKGDIAEGYSVSREKKESFPLTVTSAQKNPTAFYLCASSIPYNEQFFGPGTRLTVL.

This clonotype was picked up many times. The rearrangement links TRBV7-2 to TRBJ2-3, with D possibly being TRBD1 or TRBD2 (5 bases each). CDR1 and CDR2 from the germline V gene are SGHTA and FQGNSA. Trimming shortened V by 5 bases and J by 3 bases, and 18 bases separated the two germline ends. The CDR3 runs 16 residues. The CDR3 protein is CASSRGEPAATDTQYF. CDR3 nucleotides: TGTGCCAGCAGCCGAGGGGAGCCAGCCGCTACAGATACGCAGTATTTT.

This chain connects TRBV19 to TRBJ1-5; 8 nucleotides line up with TRBD1. Germline V gives CDR1 LNHDA, CDR2 SQIVND (reference sequence). This CDR3 is built from 17 residues. The ends lost 2 bases at V and 2 bases at J; junction bases unmatched: 8. Here the CDR3 reads CASSIHPTGVGNQPQHF. CDR3 bases: TGTGCCAGTAGTATACACCCGACAGGGGTTGGCAATCAGCCCCAGCATTTT.

This clonotype has ten or more counts. The chain joins TRBV28 to TRBJ1-1; weak D call: TRBD1 (5 bases). CDR1 and CDR2 from the germline V gene are MDHEN and SYDVKM. V lost 3 bases to trimming and J lost 1 base, with 18 bases between them. The CDR3 consists of 17 residues. The CDR3 loop is CASSFWDQARGNTEAFF. As DNA, the CDR3 is TGTGCCAGCAGTTTTTGGGACCAGGCGCGGGGGAACACTGAAGCTTTCTTT.

V usage is TRBV12-3 or TRBV12-4 and J usage is TRBJ1-2, with D uncertain. The V gene lost 6 bases and the J gene lost 5 bases, with 13 bases spanning the gap. The CDR3 covers 13 residues. The CDR3 bases are TGTGCCAGCAGCGTAGCGGACGGGTATGGCTACACCTTC. The encoded protein is CASSVADGYGYTF.

This clonotype was counted ten times or more. V usage is TRBV27 and J usage is TRBJ2-7; 7 positions agree with TRBD2. Germline CDR1 and CDR2: MNHEY and SMNVEV (reference sequence). The CDR3 loop spans 15 amino acids. Losses at the gene ends were 0 bases for V and 6 bases for J; bases not matched to a gene: 8. Here the CDR3 reads CASSLSGLVFPEQYF. The CDR3, as DNA: TGTGCCAGCAGTTTATCAGGACTAGTTTTCCCCGAGCAGTACTTC.

This clonotype was detected ten times or more. The chain links TRBV27 to TRBJ1-2; maybe TRBD1 (5 bases). Germline V lookup: CDR1 MNHEY, CDR2 SMNVEV (reference sequence). This CDR3 comprises 12 residues. The ends were cut back, 5 bases at V and 7 bases at J, with 11 bases in the middle. The CDR3 loop reads CASSPGGVGYTF. The CDR3 region has the DNA TGTGCCAGCAGTCCCGGGGGGGTTGGCTACACCTTC.